This T cell receptor (beta chain) was sequenced for a study of blood T cell repertoires in COVID-19. As for the study in general: PBMCs, B-cell-depleted T cells, or T cells were the source of the cDNA or gDNA that made up the material.

Participants reported their clinical history, and cohort assignment relied on those reports. TCRdb's copy holds only in-frame clones and misses some; the assay was immunoSEQ multiplex PCR. The sample comprises 430,000 or so clones, 88% of which are singletons, and over 1.5% rests with the top ten. This CDR3 contains 17 residues. Trimming shortened V by 0 bases and J by 1 base, and 12 bases separated the two germline ends. The germline V gene has CDR1 LNHDA and CDR2 SQIVND (reference sequence). The clonotype was recovered from a woman in her 40s who had recovered from COVID-19. This rearrangement joins TRBV19 to TRBJ2-2; D call uncertain. The material sequenced was PBMCs or T cells enriched from blood (not recorded which). CDR3 bases: TGTGCCAGTAGTATAGATCTTCGGCGGATGAACACCGGGGAGCTGTTTTTT. Translated: CASSIDLRRMNTGELFF.